The 9 T cell receptor beta chains listed next were all sequenced from one sample in a study of OX40 agonist ivuxolimab in advanced cancers. Method: immunoSEQ multiplex PCR; TCRdb's copy keeps in-frame clones and lacks some. The sample has roughly 61,000 clones; 80% to 90% are singletons. Source: CD4+ or CD8+ T cells sorted from blood, taken in a trial of the OX40 agonist ivuxolimab. All receptors come from an adult with an advanced solid tumor such as melanoma, head and neck, liver or kidney cancer.

The chain carries TRBV11-2 and TRBJ2-3; D is undetermined. CDR1 is SGHAT, CDR2 FQNNGV, per germline. The CDR3 runs 15 residues. Trimming pared 2 bases from V and 2 bases from J, leaving 11 bases between. The CDR3 loop is CASSLFPGPTDTQYF. The CDR3 bases are TGTGCCAGCAGCTTATTTCCGGGTCCCACAGATACGCAGTATTTT. Together with reference TRBV11-2 and TRBJ2-3, the CDR3 gives the full variable domain: EAGVAQSPRYKIIEKRQSVAFWCNPISGHATLYWYQQILGQGPKLLIQFQNNGVVDDSQLPKDRFSAERLKGVDSTLKIQPAKLEDSAVYLCASSLFPGPTDTQYFGPGTRLTVL.

The chain employs TRBV25-1 and TRBJ2-7; D gene uncertain. V shed 3 bases and J shed 9 bases, with 12 bases lying between them. This CDR3 has 12 residues. Germline V lookup: CDR1 MGHDK, CDR2 SYGVNS. This chain's CDR3 is CASSERPEAQYF. The CDR3 DNA reads TGTGCCAGCAGTGAGCGTCCAGAGGCGCAGTACTTC.

This clone was seen once. The J gene is TRBJ1-3, the V gene TRBV6-5, with unresolved D. The V and J ends lost 4 bases and 7 bases respectively, with 20 bases between them. CDR3 length: 16 residues. Looked up from germline, CDR1 is MNHEY and CDR2 is SVGAGI. CDR3 coding DNA: TGTGCCAGCAGTTCCCTCGGACCCAGCTCGGGGAACACCATATATTTT. This gives the protein CASSSLGPSSGNTIYF.

The V call is TRBV2, the J call TRBJ1-2; 7 bases are a match to TRBD1. The CDR3 is 13 amino acids. Germline V gene lookup returns CDR1 SNHLY and CDR2 FYNNEI. J gave up 6 bases and V 6 bases, and 7 bases lay outside the gene matches. In nucleotides, the CDR3 is TGTGCCAGCAGCGACAGGGATGGCGATGGCTACACCTTC. It specifies CASSDRDGDGYTF.

The chain is built from TRBV5-4 and TRBJ1-3; D is perhaps TRBD1 (6 bases). The germline CDR1 and CDR2 sequences are SGHNT and YYREEE (reference sequence). The CDR3 loop spans 17 amino acids. V was shortened by 0 bases and J by 0 bases, with 13 bases between the two germline ends. CDR3 nucleotide sequence: TGTGCCAGCAGCTTGGATTTAGGGACAACCTCTGGAAACACCATATATTTT. Its translation: CASSLDLGTTSGNTIYF.

This clone is deemed medium-sized. V and J are TRBV19 and TRBJ1-5; D call uncertain. Germline lookup yields CDR1 LNHDA and CDR2 SQIVND (reference sequence). V lost 1 base and J lost 2, with 18 bases in between. This CDR3 is built from 18 residues. The CDR3 sequence is CASSIVLTPTKRNQPQHF. The CDR3 DNA follows: TGTGCCAGTAGTATAGTTTTAACTCCTACAAAGCGCAATCAGCCCCAGCATTTT. Complete variable domain (other parts from reference TRBV19 and TRBJ1-5): DGGITQSPKYLFRKEGQNVTLSCEQNLNHDAMYWYRQDPGQGLRLIYYSQIVNDFQKGDIAEGYSVSREKKESFPLTVTSAQKNPTAFYLCASSIVLTPTKRNQPQHFGDGTRLSIL.

V and J are TRBV10-3 and TRBJ2-1, with 8 bases that match TRBD2. The germline V gene has CDR1 ENHRY and CDR2 SYGVKD. Losses at the gene ends were 8 bases for V and 7 bases for J; bases not matched to a gene: 7. CDR3 length: 13 residues. The CDR3 DNA reads as TGTGCCATCGAGTCGGGGGGGAGTAATGAGCAGTTCTTC. Encoded protein: CAIESGGSNEQFF.

This clone was observed a few times. V and J are TRBV10-2 and TRBJ2-1; no clear D. This CDR3 spans 11 amino acids. V lost 2 bases and J 8 bases, leaving 4 bases between the germline ends. CDR1 is WSHSY, CDR2 SAAADI, per germline. The CDR3 protein is CASSERYEQFF. CDR3 bases: TGCGCCAGCAGTGAGCGGTATGAGCAGTTCTTC.

The chain employs TRBV5-1 and TRBJ2-1; the match to TRBD2 covers 11 bases. This CDR3 contains 18 residues. CDR1 and CDR2 from the germline V gene are SGHRS and YFSETQ. Unmatched junction bases numbered 9, after V lost 4 bases and J lost 0 bases. The CDR3 sequence is CASSQLAGGPSSYNEQFF. CDR3 sequence (DNA): TGCGCCAGCAGCCAGTTAGCGGGGGGGCCTAGCTCCTACAATGAGCAGTTCTTC.